This T cell receptor beta chain stems from a study of identical twins. Findings and caveats of the study: Fewer insertions characterized abundant cord blood beta clonotypes, whereas memory repertoires showed none.

This clonotype was recorded a few times. Its antigen remains unidentified. From germline, CDR1 is SEHNR and CDR2 FQNEAQ (reference sequence). V dropped 5 bases and J dropped 10 bases, with 11 bases sitting between them. CDR3 length: 12 amino acids. From the 5' RACE reads, TCRdb called clonotypes with MiXCR, one entry per CDR3 protein. The sample shows 450,000 to 500,000 distinct CDR3 sequences, 13% to 15% of them seen only once. These same records also appear under a second study, on yellow fever vaccine responses in identical twins.

This chain uses TRBV7-9 with TRBJ2-2; D not resolved. This clonotype was sampled from a woman aged 18-30 years in good health. Sequencing was performed on CD4+ T cells sorted from blood. Written as DNA, the CDR3 is TGTGCCAGCAGCAATCCAAGGAAGGAGCTGTTTTTT. Its protein is CASSNPRKELFF.